This T cell receptor (beta chain) was retrieved from a study of Ad26.COV2.S vaccination and SARS-CoV-2 variants. This clone occurred once. The junction departs from the called germline gene at one end, perhaps through a read error. The CDR3 extends over 14 amino acids. Germline CDR1 is SGHTA and CDR2 is FQGNSA. Stated treatment: over 15 received Ad26.COV2.S at low or high dose, single or two shots; roughly five received placebo; per-sample allocation not given. All samples were drawn on day 63, counting from the first vaccine or placebo injection. TCRdb's copy holds only in-frame clones and misses some; the assay was immunoSEQ multiplex PCR. The repertoire holds about 320,000 clones, with 86% as singletons.

The rearrangement uses TRBV7-2 and TRBJ2-1, with D unclear. Sequencing was performed on peripheral blood, taken in a trial of Ad26.COV2.S vaccine versus placebo. This TCR was recovered from a person between 18 and 65 years old who received the Ad26.COV2.S COVID-19 vaccine or a placebo. The CDR3 bases are TGTGCCAGCAGCTTCTCCAGCTCCTCCAATGAGCAGTTCTTC. This sequence encodes CASSFSSSSNEQFF.